This T cell receptor beta chain was obtained from a study of T cells after posttransplantation cyclophosphamide. Findings of the study overall: Later blood repertoires were often dominated by clones from the donor CD8+ memory compartment.

Measured with immunoSEQ multiplex PCR; TCRdb has only the in-frame clones, and not every one. The table lists 34,000 or so clones, 91% of them singletons. The naive gate required viable CD3+CD4+ or CD3+CD8+ cells with CCR7+CD45RA+CD45RO-CD95-CD27+CD28+ phenotype. As regards this clone: Its specificity is unknown.

The specimen was naive CD4+ T cells sorted from blood. The TCR originated in a man aged 30 to 39 in good health and a related stem cell transplant donor.

CDR3 nucleotide sequence: TGTGCCAGCAGGAATATACAGGGGCGTTCTAATGAAAAACTGTTTTTT. It translates to CASRNIQGRSNEKLFF. The chain is built from TRBV6-4 and TRBJ1-4; 7 bases are shared with TRBD1. Germline CDR1 MRHNA, CDR2 SNTAGT. V was clipped by 6 bases and J by 3 bases; unmatched bases: 10. The CDR3 consists of 16 residues.